Shown below are 2 T cell receptor beta chains from a single sample sequenced in a study of blood T cell repertoires in COVID-19 (dated by TCRdb to about 2020). Receptor amplification or capture employed the immunoSEQ multiplex PCR assay. TCRdb limited this immuneACCESS table to in-frame rearrangements with V and J called. A share of clones is missing; checked studies link under half to unresolved V genes, and the rest is unexplained. The sample table contains 220,000 or so clones; only one count was recorded for approximately 83% of them. Clones ranked in the top ten supply around 3% of the sample. The sample taken for sequencing was peripheral blood. All receptors derive from a young woman who had recovered from COVID-19.

The V call is TRBV14, the J call TRBJ2-7; no firm D call. The ends were cut back, 7 bases at V and 3 bases at J, with 16 bases in the middle. This CDR3 has 14 amino acids. The germline V gene encodes CDR1 SGHDN and CDR2 FVKESK. The CDR3 sequence: CASTMANTHYEQYF. The CDR3 coding sequence is TGTGCCAGCACCATGGCCAACACCCACTACGAGCAGTACTTC.

The CDR3 region has the DNA TGTGCCAGCAAAGTAACAGCCGGCAACTACAATGAGCAGTTCTTC. Translating it yields CASKVTAGNYNEQFF. The chain joins TRBV6-5 to TRBJ2-1, with D unclear. The CDR3 consists of 15 residues. The germline V and J ends were trimmed by 7 bases and 3 bases, with 16 bases remaining between them. Per the germline V gene, CDR1 is MNHEY and CDR2 is SVGAGI.